This TCR beta chain appears in the sequencing data of a study of shared clonotypes between healthy human individuals. Study in general: Each donor contributed plates that comprised three CD4 naive, three CD4 memory, two CD8 naive and one CD8 memory.

The authors ran the assay at deep level. Several immunoSEQ plates received, in even portions, the genomic DNA of each subset. Some clones are missing from TCRdb's copy, which holds only in-frame ones; the method was immunoSEQ multiplex PCR. The sample holds over 2 million clones; roughly 96% are singletons and the top ten take 0.13%. Germline CDR1 SGHTA, CDR2 FQGNSA. The CDR3 loop spans 17 amino acids. Germline trimming cut 0 bases from V and 1 base from J; bases unmatched to any gene: 5. The donors, all of them Caucasian adults, lived in Nashville, Tennessee. Material: naive CD4+ T cells sorted from blood. Subset described: CD45RA+ positively selected. The rearrangement links TRBV7-2 to TRBJ2-1; 8 bases align to TRBD2. The TCR sequence derives from a young man in good health. The CDR3 sequence: CASSLAPGLESYNEQFF. The CDR3 DNA is TGTGCCAGCAGCTTAGCTCCGGGACTAGAGTCCTACAATGAGCAGTTCTTC.